This T cell receptor (beta chain) was sequenced in a study of regulatory T cells in long-lasting Graves disease. Study observations and caveats: With persistent disease, TRBV28, TRBJ1-2 and TRBJ2-5 were the favored segments. Among the persistent patients, 2,500 to 3,000 public clonotypes were shared, more than the 950 to 1,000 shared among new patients.

V lost 11 bases to trimming and J lost 7 bases; unmatched junction nucleotides: 11. From germline, CDR1 is MDHEN and CDR2 SYDVKM. CDR3 length: 12 residues. Time point described: persistent/refractory GD, antithyroid drugs over 5 years with positive TRAb. The TCR library was made from RNA that had been extracted from PBMCs in TRIzol. An endocrinology department located in Xi'an, China, was where the patients came from. In its sample, this clonotype was seen many times. Its antigen is unknown. Assembly of TCR beta libraries relied on iRepertoire HTBI primers together with Arm-PCR of CDR3 regions. As processed by the authors: Segment identification across samples yielded about 60 TRBV and around 13 TRBJ segments. TCRdb re-analysed the multiplex PCR reads in MiXCR, keeping a single row per CDR3 protein. What appears here as the V and J calls and clone size reflects TCRdb's work, not the paper's. The sample consists of some 370,000 distinct CDR3 sequences, less than 25% of them appearing once.

The rearrangement uses TRBV28 and TRBJ2-7; 7 nucleotides match TRBD2. The TCR sequence derives from a female donor with Graves disease. The input for sequencing was peripheral blood mononuclear cells (PBMCs), taken when the disease was refractory, from a patient treated with antithyroid drugs. The CDR3 bases are TGTGCCGCCGGGACTATATCTTTGGAGCAGTACTTC. Its protein is CAAGTISLEQYF.